This T cell receptor beta chain was sequenced during a study of memory CD4+ T cells and cytomegalovirus serostatus. Looking at the study overall: Donors were healthy Belgian adults, about ten CMV seropositive and 24 seronegative.

The sort gate was single viable CD3+CD4+CD8-CD45RO+ cells for memory CD4+ T cells. This CDR3 has 13 amino acids. Trimming cost V 2 bases and J 5 bases; bases outside gene matches: 4. CDR1 is SGHNT and CDR2 is YYREEE in the germline V gene (reference sequence). Assay used: immunoSEQ multiplex PCR; TCRdb lists only in-frame clones, some missing. Among about 58,000 clones listed, roughly 85% were seen once. The receptor comes from an adult in good health and CMV-seronegative. Some clones in this sample may be carry-over from other donors' samples. The sample consisted of memory CD4+ T cells from blood. The V and J genes are TRBV5-4 and TRBJ2-7; 7 bases are shared with TRBD2. The CDR3 loop is CASSFGTINEQYF. The CDR3, as DNA: TGTGCCAGCAGCTTCGGGACTATCAACGAGCAGTACTTC.